The clone carrying this T cell receptor (beta chain) was detected only once. What it binds is not known. Germline values: CDR1 MNHEY, CDR2 SVGAGI. This CDR3 is 14 amino acids long. Trimming removed 6 bases from V and 8 bases from J; junction bases left unmatched: 8. The data belong to a study of cytotoxic CD8 clonotypes in ibrutinib-treated CLL. Study-wide findings and caveats: Clonality went up at the time of ibrutinib response, stayed stable in sustained remission, and later dropped back toward its baseline level at progression.

TCRdb's copy holds only in-frame clones and misses some; the assay was immunoSEQ multiplex PCR. The sample contains more than 110,000 clones, roughly three quarters of which appear only once. The specimen was PBMCs, collected after 24 months of ibrutinib treatment. The rearrangement links TRBV6-5 to TRBJ1-4, with TRBD1 matching 8 bases. The origin of this receptor is a human donor with chronic lymphocytic leukemia. CDR3 amino acids: CASSRDRQDEKLFF. The CDR3 nucleotides read TGTGCCAGCAGCAGGGACAGGCAAGACGAAAAACTGTTTTTT.